This record covers a single TCR beta chain. The V end was cut by 3 bases, the J end by 0 bases, with 16 bases between. CDR3 length: 17 amino acids. Germline CDR1 KGHSH, CDR2 LQKENI. This sample was included in a study of blood T cell repertoires in COVID-19. Study details: Nucleic acid was either cDNA or gDNA, and it came from T cells, B-cell-depleted T cells, or PBMCs.

Participants reported their clinical history, and cohort assignment relied on those reports. TCRdb's table, derived via immunoSEQ multiplex PCR, lists solely in-frame clones and lacks some. The data hold some 330,000 clones, with 80% to 90% observed a single time. The chain carries TRBV18 and TRBJ2-3; TRBD2 might be the D (5 bases). The sequenced material came from PBMCs or T cells enriched from blood (not recorded which). This sequence originates from a man younger than 40 who had recovered from COVID-19. The CDR3 DNA follows: TGTGCCAGCTCACCCACATCGCGGGCCGACAGCACAGATACGCAGTATTTT. This codes for CASSPTSRADSTDTQYF.